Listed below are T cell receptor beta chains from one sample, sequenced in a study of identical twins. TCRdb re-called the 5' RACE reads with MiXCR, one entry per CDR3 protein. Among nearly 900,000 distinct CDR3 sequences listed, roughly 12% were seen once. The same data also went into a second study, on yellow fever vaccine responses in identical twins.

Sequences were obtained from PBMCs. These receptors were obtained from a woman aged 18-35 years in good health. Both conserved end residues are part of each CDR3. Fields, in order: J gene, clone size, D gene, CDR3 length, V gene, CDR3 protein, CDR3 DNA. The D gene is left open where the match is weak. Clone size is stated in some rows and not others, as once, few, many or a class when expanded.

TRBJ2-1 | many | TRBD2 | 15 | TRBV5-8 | CASSLVAGGTNEQFF | TGTGCCAGCAGCTTGGTAGCGGGAGGTACCAATGAGCAGTTCTTC
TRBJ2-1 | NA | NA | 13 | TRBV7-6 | CASSLSWNNEQFF | TGTGCCAGCAGCTTGTCGTGGAACAATGAGCAGTTCTTC
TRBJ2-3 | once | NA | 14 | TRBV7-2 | CASSPDSSWGTQYF | TGTGCCAGCAGCCCCGACAGCAGTTGGGGCACGCAGTATTTT
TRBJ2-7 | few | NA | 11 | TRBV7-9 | CASSYLEGPYF | TGTGCCAGCAGCTACCTAGAGGGACCGTACTTC
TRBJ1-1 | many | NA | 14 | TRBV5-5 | CASSLDPSRVEAFF | TGTGCCAGCAGCTTGGATCCGTCCAGGGTGGAAGCTTTCTTT
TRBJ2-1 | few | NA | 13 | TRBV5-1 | CASSLDLLGEQFF | TGCGCCAGCAGCTTGGACCTTCTAGGGGAGCAGTTCTTC
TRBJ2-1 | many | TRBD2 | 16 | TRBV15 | CATSRDPGRGYNEQFF | TGTGCCACCAGCAGAGATCCGGGGAGGGGATACAATGAGCAGTTCTTC
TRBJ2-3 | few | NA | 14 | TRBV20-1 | CSAARGPPTDTQYF | TGCAGTGCCGCTCGAGGGCCCCCCACAGATACGCAGTATTTT
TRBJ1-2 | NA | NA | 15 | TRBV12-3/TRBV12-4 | CASSLRDTYNYGYTF | TGTGCCAGCAGCCTCCGGGACACCTATAACTATGGCTACACCTTC
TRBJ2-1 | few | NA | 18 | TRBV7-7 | CASSLSGRPEHLYNEQFF | TGTGCCAGCAGCCTTTCGGGTCGCCCCGAACACCTATACAATGAGCAGTTCTTC
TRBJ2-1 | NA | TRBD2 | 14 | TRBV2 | CASRQLAAYNEQFF | TGTGCCAGCCGTCAACTAGCGGCCTACAATGAGCAGTTCTTC
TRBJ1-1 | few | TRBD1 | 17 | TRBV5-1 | CASSEQGGDRPNTEAFF | TGCGCCAGCAGCGAACAGGGGGGCGATCGTCCGAACACTGAAGCTTTCTTT
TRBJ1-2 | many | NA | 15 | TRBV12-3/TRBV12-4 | CASSLFEGVRMDYTF | TGTGCCAGCAGTTTATTCGAGGGTGTTCGGATGGACTACACCTTC
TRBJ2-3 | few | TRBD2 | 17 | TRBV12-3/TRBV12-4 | CASSSGRTGLAGDTQYF | TGTGCCAGCAGTTCCGGCCGGACAGGACTAGCGGGAGATACGCAGTATTTT
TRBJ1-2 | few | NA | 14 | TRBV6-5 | CASSYASDSGGYTF | TGTGCCAGCAGTTACGCGTCGGACAGTGGTGGCTACACCTTC
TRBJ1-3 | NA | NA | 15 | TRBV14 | CASSQSRWPDSTIYF | TGTGCCAGCAGCCAATCCCGGTGGCCCGATTCCACCATATATTTT
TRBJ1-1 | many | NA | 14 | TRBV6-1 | CASSDRGSGTEAFF | TGTGCCAGCAGCGACCGGGGAAGTGGGACTGAAGCTTTCTTT
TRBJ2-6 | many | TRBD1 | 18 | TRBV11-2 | CASSLGGTGYSGANVLTF | TGTGCCAGCAGCTTAGGGGGGACAGGGTACTCTGGGGCCAACGTCCTGACTTTC
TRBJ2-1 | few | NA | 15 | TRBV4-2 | CASSQDLLGENEQFF | TGTGCCAGCAGCCAAGATCTTCTCGGAGAAAATGAGCAGTTCTTC
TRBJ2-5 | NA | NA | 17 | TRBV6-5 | CVSSYLVGTRGQETQYF | TGTGTCAGCAGTTACCTAGTCGGGACACGAGGACAAGAGACCCAGTACTTC
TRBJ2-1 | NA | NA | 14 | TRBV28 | CASITRGGTVEQFF | TGTGCCAGCATCACGCGGGGTGGAACAGTTGAGCAGTTCTTC
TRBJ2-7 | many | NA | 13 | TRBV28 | CASSLDGPYEQYF | TGTGCCAGCAGTTTGGACGGGCCCTACGAGCAGTACTTC
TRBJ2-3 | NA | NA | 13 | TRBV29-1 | CSVGIGVGDTQYF | TGCAGCGTTGGTATAGGGGTGGGAGATACGCAGTATTTT
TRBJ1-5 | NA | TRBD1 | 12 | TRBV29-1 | CSVDAGGGPQHF | TGCAGCGTTGATGCAGGGGGGGGGCCCCAGCATTTT
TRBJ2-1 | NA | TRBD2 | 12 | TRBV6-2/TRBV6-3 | CASRVAGGLQFF | TGTGCCAGCAGAGTAGCGGGAGGGTTACAGTTCTTC
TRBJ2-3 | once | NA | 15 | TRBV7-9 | CASSPSEASKGTQYF | TGTGCCAGCAGCCCCAGCGAAGCCAGTAAAGGTACGCAGTATTTT
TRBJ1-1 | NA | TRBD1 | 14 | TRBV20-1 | CSALPWTGDTEAFF | TGCAGTGCTCTCCCATGGACAGGGGACACTGAAGCTTTCTTT
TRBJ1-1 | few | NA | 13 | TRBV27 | CASSRWMNTEAFF | TGTGCCAGCAGCCGGTGGATGAACACTGAAGCTTTCTTT
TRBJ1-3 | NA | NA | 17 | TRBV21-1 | CASSKGGKESSGNTIYF | TGTGCCAGCAGCAAAGGTGGGAAAGAGAGCTCTGGAAACACCATATATTTT
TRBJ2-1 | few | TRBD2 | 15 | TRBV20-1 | CSARPLSGGYNEQFF | TGCAGTGCGAGACCTTTGAGCGGGGGGTACAATGAGCAGTTCTTC
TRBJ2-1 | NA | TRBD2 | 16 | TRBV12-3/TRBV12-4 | CASSFGGGQRNNEQFF | TGTGCCAGCAGTTTCGGGGGAGGGCAGCGGAACAATGAGCAGTTCTTC
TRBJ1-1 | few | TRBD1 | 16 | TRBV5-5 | CASSYTITGAVTEAFF | TGTGCCAGCAGCTACACTATCACAGGGGCGGTCACTGAAGCTTTCTTT
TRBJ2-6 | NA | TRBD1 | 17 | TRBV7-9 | CADRRDRGPSGANVLTF | TGTGCAGACAGGCGGGACAGGGGACCGAGTGGGGCCAACGTCCTGACTTTC
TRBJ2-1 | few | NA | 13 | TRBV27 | CASSPWGEYEQFF | TGTGCCAGCAGTCCCTGGGGCGAGTATGAGCAGTTCTTC
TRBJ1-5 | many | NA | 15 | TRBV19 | CASSSGTPSNQPQHF | TGTGCCAGTTCCTCCGGGACACCTAGCAATCAGCCCCAGCATTTT
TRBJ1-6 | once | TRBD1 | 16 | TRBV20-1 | CSARGGPGYYNSPLHF | TGCAGTGCCCGAGGGGGCCCGGGTTATTATAATTCACCCCTCCACTTT
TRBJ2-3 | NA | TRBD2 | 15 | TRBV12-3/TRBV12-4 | CASTGTSGSAHTQYF | TGTGCCAGCACCGGGACTAGCGGGAGCGCGCATACGCAGTATTTT
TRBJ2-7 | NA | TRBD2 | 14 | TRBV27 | CASSEGGRHYEQYF | TGTGCCAGCAGTGAGGGAGGGAGGCATTACGAGCAGTACTTC
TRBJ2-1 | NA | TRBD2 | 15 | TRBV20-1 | CSATASGTDLQVQFF | TGCAGTGCTACCGCTAGCGGTACGGACCTTCAGGTGCAGTTCTTC
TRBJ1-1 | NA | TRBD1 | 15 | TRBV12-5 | CASGSDRGWSTEAFF | TGTGCTAGTGGTTCGGACAGGGGATGGTCTACTGAAGCTTTCTTT
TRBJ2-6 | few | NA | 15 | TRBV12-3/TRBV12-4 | CASRRQSSGANVLTF | TGTGCCAGCAGGCGACAGAGCTCTGGGGCCAACGTCCTGACTTTC
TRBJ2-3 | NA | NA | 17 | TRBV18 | CASSPAPRTESTDTQYF | TGTGCCAGCTCACCAGCGCCCCGGACAGAAAGCACAGATACGCAGTATTTT
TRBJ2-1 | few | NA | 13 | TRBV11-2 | CASSLSIKGEQFF | TGTGCCAGCAGCTTAAGCATTAAGGGTGAGCAGTTCTTC
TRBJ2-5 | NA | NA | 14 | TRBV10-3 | CAISESLARETQYF | TGTGCCATCAGTGAGTCTTTAGCGCGAGAGACCCAGTACTTC
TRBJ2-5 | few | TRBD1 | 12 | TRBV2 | CASKGQVETQYF | TGTGCCAGCAAAGGACAGGTTGAGACCCAGTACTTC
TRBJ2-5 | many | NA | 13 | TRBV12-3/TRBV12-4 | CASSYRVEETQYF | TGTGCCAGCAGTTACAGGGTTGAAGAGACCCAGTACTTC
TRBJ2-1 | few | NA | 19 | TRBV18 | CASSQLLYRSSETYNEQFF | TGTGCCAGCTCACAACTACTATACAGGTCATCCGAAACCTACAATGAGCAGTTCTTC
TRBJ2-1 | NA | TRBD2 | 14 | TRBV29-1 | CSLRTSGRADEQFF | TGCAGCTTACGAACTAGCGGGAGGGCGGATGAGCAGTTCTTC
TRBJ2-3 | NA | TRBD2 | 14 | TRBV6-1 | CASSKTSEKDTQYF | TGTGCCAGCAGTAAGACTAGCGAGAAAGATACGCAGTATTTT
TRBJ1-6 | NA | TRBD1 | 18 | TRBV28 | CASSLDRGGWASNSPLHF | TGTGCCAGCAGTTTAGACAGGGGAGGGTGGGCGTCGAATTCACCCCTCCACTTT
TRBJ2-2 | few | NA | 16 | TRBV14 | CASSRLAAVNTGELFF | TGTGCCAGCAGCCGTTTAGCGGCTGTTAACACCGGGGAGCTGTTTTTT
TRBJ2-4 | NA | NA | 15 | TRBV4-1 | CASSQDMGAKNIQYF | TGCGCCAGCAGCCAAGATATGGGAGCCAAAAACATTCAGTACTTC
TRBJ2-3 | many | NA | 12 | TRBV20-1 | CSPNPNTDTQYF | TGCAGCCCGAACCCTAACACAGATACGCAGTATTTT
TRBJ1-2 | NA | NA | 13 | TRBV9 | CASSVEGLYGYTF | TGTGCCAGCAGCGTAGAGGGTCTCTATGGCTACACCTTC